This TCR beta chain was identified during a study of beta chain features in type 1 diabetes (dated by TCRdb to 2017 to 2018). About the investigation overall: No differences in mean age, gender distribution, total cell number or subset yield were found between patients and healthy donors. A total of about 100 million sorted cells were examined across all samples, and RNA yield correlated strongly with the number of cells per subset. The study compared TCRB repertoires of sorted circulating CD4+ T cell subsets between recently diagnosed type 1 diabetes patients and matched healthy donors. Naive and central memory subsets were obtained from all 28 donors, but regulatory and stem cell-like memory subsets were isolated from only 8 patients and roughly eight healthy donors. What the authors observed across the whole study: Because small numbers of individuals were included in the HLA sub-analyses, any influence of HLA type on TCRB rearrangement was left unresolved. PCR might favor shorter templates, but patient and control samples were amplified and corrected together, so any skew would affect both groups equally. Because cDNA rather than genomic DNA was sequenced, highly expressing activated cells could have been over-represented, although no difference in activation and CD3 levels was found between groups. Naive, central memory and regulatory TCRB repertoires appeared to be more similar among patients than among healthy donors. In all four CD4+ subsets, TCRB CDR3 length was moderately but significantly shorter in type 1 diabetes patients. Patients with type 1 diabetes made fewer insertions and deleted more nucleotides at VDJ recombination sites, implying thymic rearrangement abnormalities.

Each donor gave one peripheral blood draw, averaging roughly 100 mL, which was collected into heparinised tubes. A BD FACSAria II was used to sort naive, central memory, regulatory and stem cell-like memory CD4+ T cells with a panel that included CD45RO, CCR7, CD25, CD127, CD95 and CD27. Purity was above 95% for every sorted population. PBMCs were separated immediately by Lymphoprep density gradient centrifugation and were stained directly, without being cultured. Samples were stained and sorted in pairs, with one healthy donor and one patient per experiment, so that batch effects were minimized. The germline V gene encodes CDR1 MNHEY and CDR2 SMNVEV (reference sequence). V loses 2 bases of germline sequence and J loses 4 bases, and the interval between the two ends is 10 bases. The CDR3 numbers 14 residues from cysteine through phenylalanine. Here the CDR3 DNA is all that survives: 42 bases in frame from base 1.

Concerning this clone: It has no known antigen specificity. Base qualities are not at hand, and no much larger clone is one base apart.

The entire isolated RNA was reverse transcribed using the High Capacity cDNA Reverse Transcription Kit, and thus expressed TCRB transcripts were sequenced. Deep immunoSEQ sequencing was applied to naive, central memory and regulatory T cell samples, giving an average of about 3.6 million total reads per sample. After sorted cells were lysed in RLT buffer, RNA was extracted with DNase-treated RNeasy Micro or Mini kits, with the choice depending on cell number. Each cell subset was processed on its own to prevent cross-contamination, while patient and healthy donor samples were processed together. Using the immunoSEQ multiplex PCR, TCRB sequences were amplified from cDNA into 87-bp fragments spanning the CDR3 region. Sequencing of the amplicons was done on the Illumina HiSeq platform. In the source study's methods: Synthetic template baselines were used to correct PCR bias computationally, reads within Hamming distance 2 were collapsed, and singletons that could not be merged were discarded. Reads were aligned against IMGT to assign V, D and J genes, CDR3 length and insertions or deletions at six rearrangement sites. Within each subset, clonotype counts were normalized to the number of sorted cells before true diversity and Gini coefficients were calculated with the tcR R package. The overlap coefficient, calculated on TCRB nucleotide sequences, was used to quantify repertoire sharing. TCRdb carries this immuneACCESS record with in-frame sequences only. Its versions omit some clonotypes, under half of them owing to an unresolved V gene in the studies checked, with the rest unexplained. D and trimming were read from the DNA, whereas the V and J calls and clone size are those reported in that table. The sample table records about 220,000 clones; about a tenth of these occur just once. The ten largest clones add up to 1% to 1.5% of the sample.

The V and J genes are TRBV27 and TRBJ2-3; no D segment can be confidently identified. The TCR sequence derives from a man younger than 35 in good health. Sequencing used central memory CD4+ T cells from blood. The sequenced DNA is TGTGCCAGCAGTTTAGTATCCAGCGCAGATACGCAGTATTTT. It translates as CASSLVSSADTQYF.